This TCR beta chain emerged from a study of T cell repertoires in cytomegalovirus infection (dated by TCRdb to between 2019 and 2020). Broadly, across the study: The HLA type of each donor mattered for the analysis, because public TCR beta signatures pointed to carriage of CMV infection along with the matching HLA type.

There are 14 amino acids in the CDR3, from cysteine to phenylalanine inclusive. The sequence is cut down to CDR3 DNA, 42 bases in frame from base 1. Via the germline V gene (reference sequence), CDR1 is DFQATT and CDR2 SNEGSKA. V is pared back by 6 bases and J by 4 bases, with 18 bases lying between the germline termini. Regarding this clonotype: No cognate antigen has been identified for it. Qualities for individual bases were not recorded, and no much larger clone is one base off.

The paper as a whole reports these results and caveats: The ex vivo response was dominated by HLA-C-restricted CMV-specific TCR beta clonotypes, which also provided the single most frequent clonotype in two of eight donors. Carriers of CMV infection plus the relevant HLA type were discriminated by the cumulative frequency of public TCR beta family members in the study cohort and in an independent roughly 380-donor cohort.

These reads were obtained on an Illumina HiSeq 1500. Starting from the raw public reads, TCRdb applied fastp trimming at Q25, assembled clones with MiXCR and retained in-frame beta chains. CDR3 protein sequences are deduplicated, and each keeps its most common genes and DNA. Here the sample has hundreds of thousands of distinct CDR3 sequences; approximately 24% occur a single time. The top ten clones comprise roughly 8% of the sample. The source material was CD8+ T cells from PBMCs. Recombination connected TRBV20-1 to TRBJ1-2; TRBD1 is possibly the D segment (5 matching bases). The receptor's source is a human donor in good health (CMV status not recorded). Some clones in this sample may be carry-over from other donors' samples. The DNA reads as follows: TGCAGTGCCCCCCCGGGGCAGGGATCCTATGGCTACACCTTC. Its protein is CSAPPGQGSYGYTF.